Sequencing of this T cell receptor (beta chain) was carried out in a study of CD8 T cells in Susac syndrome. Study as a whole: At the time of blood draw, patients with Susac syndrome were therapy-naive, receiving corticosteroids, or receiving intravenous immunoglobulin alone. General study results and limits: No clonal expansion appeared among CD4+ T cells in Susac patients.

TCR beta was sequenced from blood CD8+ and CD4+ T cells. Reverse transcription of 0.5 to 1 ug RNA was performed with random hexamers. TCR beta CDR3 was amplified by immunoSEQ covering 54 Vbeta and 13 Jbeta. TCRdb ran MiXCR on the immunoSEQ multiplex PCR reads and lists one entry per CDR3 protein. The data contain under 250,000 distinct CDR3 sequences, around 93% of them singletons. The length of the CDR3 is 11 residues. Trimming pared 3 bases from V and 4 bases from J, leaving 7 bases between. Germline CDR1 SQVTM, CDR2 ANQGSEA. Comment on this clonotype: The antigen is unknown.

The sample comprised CD4+ T cells from PBMCs. V is TRBV29-1 and J is TRBJ2-7; D is unresolved. The sequence came from a human donor with Susac syndrome. The CDR3 region is CSVDQEYEQYF. In DNA, the CDR3 is TGCAGCGTTGATCAGGAATACGAGCAGTACTTC.